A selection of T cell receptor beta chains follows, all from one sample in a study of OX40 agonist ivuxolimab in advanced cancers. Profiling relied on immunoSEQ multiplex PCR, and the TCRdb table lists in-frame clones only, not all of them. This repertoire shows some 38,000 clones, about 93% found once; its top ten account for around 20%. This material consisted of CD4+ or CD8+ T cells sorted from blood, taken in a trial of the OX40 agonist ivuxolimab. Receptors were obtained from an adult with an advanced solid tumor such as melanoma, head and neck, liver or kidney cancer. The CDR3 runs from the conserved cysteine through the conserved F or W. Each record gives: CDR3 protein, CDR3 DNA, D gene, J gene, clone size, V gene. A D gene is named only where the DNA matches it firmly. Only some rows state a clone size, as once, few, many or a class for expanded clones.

CDR3 protein: CASSFVTDQETQYF
CDR3 DNA: TGTGCCAGCAGCTTTGTCACGGACCAAGAGACCCAGTACTTC
D gene: -
J gene: TRBJ2-5
clone size: -
V gene: TRBV11-2

CDR3 protein: CASSSPEGPFLAGDYGYTF
CDR3 DNA: TGTGCCAGCAGCTCCCCCGAAGGGCCCTTCCTGGCCGGGGACTATGGCTACACCTTC
D gene: -
J gene: TRBJ1-2
clone size: -
V gene: TRBV7-9

CDR3 protein: CARSLAGSFTTYEQYF
CDR3 DNA: TGTGCCAGAAGCTTGGCGGGCAGCTTCACCACCTACGAGCAGTACTTC
D gene: -
J gene: TRBJ2-7
clone size: -
V gene: TRBV5-3

CDR3 protein: CAIMDPPGYEQYF
CDR3 DNA: TGTGCCATCATGGACCCCCCCGGCTACGAGCAGTACTTC
D gene: -
J gene: TRBJ2-7
clone size: -
V gene: TRBV10-3

CDR3 protein: CSVGGQGVPYTGYTF
CDR3 DNA: TGCAGCGTTGGGGGACAGGGGGTCCCTTACACTGGCTACACCTTC
D gene: TRBD1
J gene: TRBJ1-2
clone size: -
V gene: TRBV29-1

CDR3 protein: CASTFRLAGPGDEQFF
CDR3 DNA: TGTGCCAGCACCTTCCGACTAGCGGGACCTGGGGATGAGCAGTTCTTC
D gene: TRBD2
J gene: TRBJ2-1
clone size: -
V gene: TRBV11-3

CDR3 protein: CASSDRGYNEQFF
CDR3 DNA: TGTGCCAGCAGCGATCGCGGGTACAATGAGCAGTTCTTC
D gene: -
J gene: TRBJ2-1
clone size: -
V gene: TRBV9

CDR3 protein: CASSGQGTGELFF
CDR3 DNA: TGTGCCAGCAGCGGACAGGGGACCGGGGAGCTGTTTTTT
D gene: TRBD1
J gene: TRBJ2-2
clone size: -
V gene: TRBV9

CDR3 protein: CASSPGTEAYNTIYF
CDR3 DNA: TGTGCCAGCAGCCCCGGGACAGAGGCCTATAACACCATATATTTT
D gene: TRBD1
J gene: TRBJ1-3
clone size: once
V gene: TRBV5-4

CDR3 protein: CASSESNRGTEAFF
CDR3 DNA: TGTGCCAGCAGTGAATCCAACAGGGGGACTGAAGCTTTCTTT
D gene: TRBD1
J gene: TRBJ1-1
clone size: once
V gene: TRBV25-1

CDR3 protein: CASSPDRGQYEQFF
CDR3 DNA: TGTGCCAGCAGCCCGGACAGGGGGCAGTATGAGCAGTTCTTC
D gene: TRBD1
J gene: TRBJ2-1
clone size: -
V gene: TRBV7-8

CDR3 protein: CASRLTVSNQPQHF
CDR3 DNA: TGTGCCAGCAGATTGACAGTTAGCAATCAGCCCCAGCATTTT
D gene: -
J gene: TRBJ1-5
clone size: once
V gene: TRBV28

CDR3 protein: CASSFTSPGDNEQFF
CDR3 DNA: TGTGCCAGCAGCTTCACAAGCCCCGGGGACAATGAGCAGTTCTTC
D gene: -
J gene: TRBJ2-1
clone size: -
V gene: TRBV6-5

CDR3 protein: CAISESTEAFF
CDR3 DNA: TGTGCCATCAGTGAGTCGACTGAAGCTTTCTTT
D gene: -
J gene: TRBJ1-1
clone size: -
V gene: TRBV10-3

CDR3 protein: CSVLVGADTQYF
CDR3 DNA: TGCAGCGTCCTCGTGGGAGCAGATACGCAGTATTTT
D gene: -
J gene: TRBJ2-3
clone size: -
V gene: TRBV29-1

CDR3 protein: CASSFPTRGVGEPGNTIYF
CDR3 DNA: TGTGCCAGCAGCTTTCCAACCAGGGGAGTGGGAGAGCCTGGAAACACCATATATTTT
D gene: -
J gene: TRBJ1-3
clone size: -
V gene: TRBV11-2

CDR3 protein: CASIYAGTSLNEQFF
CDR3 DNA: TGTGCCAGCATATATGCCGGGACTAGCTTGAATGAGCAGTTCTTC
D gene: TRBD2
J gene: TRBJ2-1
clone size: -
V gene: TRBV28

CDR3 protein: CASSPGTMTSTDTQYF
CDR3 DNA: TGTGCCAGCAGCCCCGGGACTATGACTAGCACAGATACGCAGTATTTT
D gene: TRBD2
J gene: TRBJ2-3
clone size: -
V gene: TRBV7-2

CDR3 protein: CATAWGGESSYEQYF
CDR3 DNA: TGTGCCACCGCGTGGGGAGGCGAGAGCTCCTACGAGCAGTACTTC
D gene: -
J gene: TRBJ2-7
clone size: -
V gene: TRBV19

CDR3 protein: CASTGTGRADTQYF
CDR3 DNA: TGCGCCAGCACCGGGACAGGGAGGGCAGATACGCAGTATTTT
D gene: TRBD1
J gene: TRBJ2-3
clone size: -
V gene: TRBV10-2

CDR3 protein: CASSGGLATFGEQYF
CDR3 DNA: TGTGCCAGCAGTGGCGGACTAGCGACGTTTGGGGAGCAGTACTTC
D gene: TRBD2
J gene: TRBJ2-7
clone size: -
V gene: TRBV6-6

CDR3 protein: CAVRPGLRNEQYF
CDR3 DNA: TGTGCCGTCAGGCCGGGACTAAGGAACGAGCAGTACTTC
D gene: TRBD2
J gene: TRBJ2-7
clone size: -
V gene: TRBV2

CDR3 protein: CASSLEGVGYPGELFF
CDR3 DNA: TGCGCCAGCAGCTTGGAAGGGGTTGGCTATCCCGGGGAGCTGTTTTTT
D gene: -
J gene: TRBJ2-2
clone size: -
V gene: TRBV5-1

CDR3 protein: CASSMVGQETQYF
CDR3 DNA: TGTGCCAGTAGTATGGTCGGTCAAGAGACCCAGTACTTC
D gene: -
J gene: TRBJ2-5
clone size: -
V gene: TRBV27

CDR3 protein: CASSLPGTVYNEQFF
CDR3 DNA: TGTGCCAGCAGCTTACCCGGGACAGTTTACAATGAGCAGTTCTTC
D gene: TRBD1
J gene: TRBJ2-1
clone size: -
V gene: TRBV7-2

CDR3 protein: CASSLEVALEWEDTQYF
CDR3 DNA: TGCGCCAGCAGCTTGGAGGTAGCGCTTGAGTGGGAGGATACGCAGTATTTT
D gene: -
J gene: TRBJ2-3
clone size: -
V gene: TRBV5-1

CDR3 protein: CASSLSYPKEQYF
CDR3 DNA: TGTGCCAGCAGTCTTTCCTATCCCAAAGAGCAGTACTTC
D gene: -
J gene: TRBJ2-7
clone size: -
V gene: TRBV27

CDR3 protein: CSGDREAGYTF
CDR3 DNA: TGCAGCGGAGACAGGGAAGCAGGGTACACCTTC
D gene: TRBD1
J gene: TRBJ1-2
clone size: -
V gene: TRBV29-1

CDR3 protein: CASSGGRAAGAWSEQYF
CDR3 DNA: TGTGCCAGTAGTGGGGGGAGAGCCGCGGGGGCCTGGAGCGAGCAGTACTTC
D gene: -
J gene: TRBJ2-7
clone size: -
V gene: TRBV19

CDR3 protein: CASSWGTGLNTEAFF
CDR3 DNA: TGTGCCAGTAGTTGGGGGACAGGGCTTAACACTGAAGCTTTCTTT
D gene: TRBD1
J gene: TRBJ1-1
clone size: -
V gene: TRBV19

CDR3 protein: CASSESFGGRETQYF
CDR3 DNA: TGCGCCAGCAGTGAGTCGTTCGGGGGGAGGGAGACCCAGTACTTC
D gene: TRBD2
J gene: TRBJ2-5
clone size: once
V gene: TRBV10-2

CDR3 protein: CASSFIGDTQYF
CDR3 DNA: TGTGCCAGCAGCTTCATAGGGGATACGCAGTATTTT
D gene: -
J gene: TRBJ2-3
clone size: few
V gene: TRBV7-3

CDR3 protein: CASSATGTSHYEQYF
CDR3 DNA: TGTGCCAGTAGTGCGACCGGGACTAGCCATTACGAGCAGTACTTC
D gene: TRBD2
J gene: TRBJ2-7
clone size: -
V gene: TRBV19

CDR3 protein: CASSPEGAYAEAFF
CDR3 DNA: TGTGCCAGCAGCCCCGAGGGGGCTTACGCTGAAGCTTTCTTT
D gene: TRBD1
J gene: TRBJ1-1
clone size: -
V gene: TRBV5-5

CDR3 protein: CASSPSLAGGPGETQYF
CDR3 DNA: TGTGCCAGCTCCCCAAGTCTAGCGGGAGGGCCCGGTGAGACCCAGTACTTC
D gene: TRBD2
J gene: TRBJ2-5
clone size: -
V gene: TRBV27